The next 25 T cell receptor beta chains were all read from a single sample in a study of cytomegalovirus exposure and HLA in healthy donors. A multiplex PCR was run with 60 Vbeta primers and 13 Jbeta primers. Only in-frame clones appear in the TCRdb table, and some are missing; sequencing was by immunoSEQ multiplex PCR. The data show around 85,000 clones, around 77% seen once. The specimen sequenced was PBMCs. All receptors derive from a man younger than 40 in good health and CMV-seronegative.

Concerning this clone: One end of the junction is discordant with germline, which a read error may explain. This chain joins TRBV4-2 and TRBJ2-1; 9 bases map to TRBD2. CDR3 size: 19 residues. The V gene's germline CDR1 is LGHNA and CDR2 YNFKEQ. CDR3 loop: CTSSQEDLAGLSSYNEQFF. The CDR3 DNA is TGTACCAGCAGCCAAGAAGACCTAGCGGGGCTTAGCTCCTACAATGAGCAGTTCTTC.

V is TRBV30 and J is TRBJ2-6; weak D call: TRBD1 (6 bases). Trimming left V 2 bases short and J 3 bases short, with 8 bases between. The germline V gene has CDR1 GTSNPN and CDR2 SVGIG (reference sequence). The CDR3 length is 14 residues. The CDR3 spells CAWSTGFGANVLTF. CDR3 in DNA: TGTGCCTGGAGTACAGGGTTTGGGGCCAACGTCCTGACTTTC.

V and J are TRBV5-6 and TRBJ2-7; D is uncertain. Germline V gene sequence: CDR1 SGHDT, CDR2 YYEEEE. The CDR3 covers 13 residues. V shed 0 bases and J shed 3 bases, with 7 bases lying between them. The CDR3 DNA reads TGTGCCAGCAGCTTGGCGGTGCACTACGAGCAGTACTTC. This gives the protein CASSLAVHYEQYF. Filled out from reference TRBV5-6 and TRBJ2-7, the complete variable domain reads DAGVTQSPTHLIKTRGQQVTLRCSPKSGHDTVSWYQQALGQGPQFIFQYYEEEERQRGNFPDRFSGHQFPNYSSELNVNALLLGDSALYLCASSLAVHYEQYFGPGTRLTVT.

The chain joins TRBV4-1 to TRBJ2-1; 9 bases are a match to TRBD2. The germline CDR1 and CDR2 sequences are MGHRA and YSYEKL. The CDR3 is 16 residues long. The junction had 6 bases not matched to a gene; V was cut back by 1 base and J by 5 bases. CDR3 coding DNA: TGCGCCAGCAGCCAAGCGGTTAGCGGGGGTAACAATGAGCAGTTCTTC. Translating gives CASSQAVSGGNNEQFF.

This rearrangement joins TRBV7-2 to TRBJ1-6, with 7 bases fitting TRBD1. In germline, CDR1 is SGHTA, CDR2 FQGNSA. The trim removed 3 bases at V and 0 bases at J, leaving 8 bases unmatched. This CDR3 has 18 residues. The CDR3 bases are TGTGCCAGCAGCTTTTTTGCAGGGGGTGGCTCCTATAATTCACCCCTCCACTTT. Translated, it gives CASSFFAGGGSYNSPLHF.

CDR3 DNA sequence: TGCAGCGTTGAAGATCTAGCTCTGGGGAGCACAGATACGCAGTATTTT. It translates to CSVEDLALGSTDTQYF. This sequence joins TRBV29-1 and TRBJ2-3, with D perhaps matching TRBD2 (5 bases). Trimming removed 0 bases at V and 0 bases at J, with 13 bases between. Germline values: CDR1 SQVTM, CDR2 ANQGSEA. The CDR3 length is 16 residues.

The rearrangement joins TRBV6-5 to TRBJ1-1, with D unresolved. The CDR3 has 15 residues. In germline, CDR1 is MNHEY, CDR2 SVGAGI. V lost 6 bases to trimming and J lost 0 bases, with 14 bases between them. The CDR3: CASSPPGAMNTEAFF. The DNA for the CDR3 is TGTGCCAGCAGCCCCCCGGGAGCTATGAACACTGAAGCTTTCTTT.

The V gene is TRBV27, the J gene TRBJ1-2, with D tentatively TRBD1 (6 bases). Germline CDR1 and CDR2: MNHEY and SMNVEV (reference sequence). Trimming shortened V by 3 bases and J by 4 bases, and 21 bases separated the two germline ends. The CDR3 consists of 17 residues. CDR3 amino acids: CASSLLRAGDSGYGYTF. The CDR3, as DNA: TGTGCCAGCAGTTTGTTAAGGGCAGGGGATTCTGGCTATGGCTACACCTTC.

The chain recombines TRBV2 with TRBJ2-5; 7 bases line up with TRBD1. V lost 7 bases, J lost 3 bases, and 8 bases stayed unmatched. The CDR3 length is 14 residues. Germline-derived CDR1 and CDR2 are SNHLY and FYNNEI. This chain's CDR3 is CASTSDRVEETQYF. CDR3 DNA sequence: TGTGCCAGCACCTCCGACAGGGTCGAAGAGACCCAGTACTTC.

Here the CDR3 reads CASSSGLAGGYEQFF. The CDR3 region has the DNA TGTGCCAGCTCATCCGGACTAGCGGGAGGGTATGAGCAGTTCTTC. The chain joins TRBV18 to TRBJ2-1, with TRBD2 matching over 15 bases. The ends lost 5 bases at V and 8 bases at J; junction bases unmatched: 4. Germline CDR1 reads KGHSH; CDR2 reads LQKENI. This CDR3 is 15 amino acids long.

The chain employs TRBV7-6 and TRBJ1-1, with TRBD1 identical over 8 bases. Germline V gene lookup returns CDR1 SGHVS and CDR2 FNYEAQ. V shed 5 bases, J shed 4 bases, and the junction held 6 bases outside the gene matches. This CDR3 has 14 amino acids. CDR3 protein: CASSLKTGATEAFF. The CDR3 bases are TGTGCCAGCAGCCTTAAGACAGGGGCCACTGAAGCTTTCTTT.

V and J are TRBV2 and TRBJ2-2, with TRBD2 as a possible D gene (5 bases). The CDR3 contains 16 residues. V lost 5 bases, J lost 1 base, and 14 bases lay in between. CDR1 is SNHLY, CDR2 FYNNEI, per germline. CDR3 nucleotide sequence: TGTGCCAGCAGTTCCTCAAGCCGGGGGAACACCGGGGAGCTGTTTTTT. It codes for CASSSSSRGNTGELFF.

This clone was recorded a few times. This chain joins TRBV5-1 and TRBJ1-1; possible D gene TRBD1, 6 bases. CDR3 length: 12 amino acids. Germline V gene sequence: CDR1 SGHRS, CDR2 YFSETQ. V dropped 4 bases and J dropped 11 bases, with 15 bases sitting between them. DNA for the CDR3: TGCGCCAGCAGCCGGGGGGGCGTGGACGCTTTCTTT. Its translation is CASSRGGVDAFF. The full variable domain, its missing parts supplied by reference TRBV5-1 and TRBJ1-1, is KAGVTQTPRYLIKTRGQQVTLSCSPISGHRSVSWYQQTPGQGLQFLFEYFSETQRNKGNFPGRFSGRQFSNSRSEMNVSTLELGDSALYLCASSRGGVDAFFGQGTRLTVV.

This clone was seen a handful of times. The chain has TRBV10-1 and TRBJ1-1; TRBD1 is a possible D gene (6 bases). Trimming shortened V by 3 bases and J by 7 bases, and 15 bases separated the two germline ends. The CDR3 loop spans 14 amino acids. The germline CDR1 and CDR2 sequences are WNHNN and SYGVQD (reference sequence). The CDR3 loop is CASSEIQGEGEAFF. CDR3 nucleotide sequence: TGCGCCAGCAGTGAAATACAGGGCGAGGGTGAAGCTTTCTTT.

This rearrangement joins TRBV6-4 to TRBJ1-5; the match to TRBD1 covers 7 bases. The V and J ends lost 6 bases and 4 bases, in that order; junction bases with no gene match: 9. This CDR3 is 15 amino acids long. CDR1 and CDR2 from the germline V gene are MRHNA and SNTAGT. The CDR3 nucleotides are TGTGCCAGCAGCGTTTCAGGGGGTGAGAATCAGCCCCAGCATTTT. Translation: CASSVSGGENQPQHF.

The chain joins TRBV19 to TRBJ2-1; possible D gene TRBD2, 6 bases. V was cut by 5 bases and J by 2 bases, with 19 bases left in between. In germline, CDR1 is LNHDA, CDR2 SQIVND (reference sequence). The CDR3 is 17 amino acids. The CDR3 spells CASSSGGVRGPYNEQFF. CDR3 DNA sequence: TGTGCCAGTAGTTCCGGTGGGGTGCGGGGACCCTACAATGAGCAGTTCTTC.

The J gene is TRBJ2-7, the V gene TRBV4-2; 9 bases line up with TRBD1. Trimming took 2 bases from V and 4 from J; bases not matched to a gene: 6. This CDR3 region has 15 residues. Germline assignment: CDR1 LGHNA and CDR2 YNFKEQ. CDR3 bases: TGTGCCAGCAGCCAATACAGGGGGCAACGGTACGAGCAGTACTTC. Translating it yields CASSQYRGQRYEQYF.

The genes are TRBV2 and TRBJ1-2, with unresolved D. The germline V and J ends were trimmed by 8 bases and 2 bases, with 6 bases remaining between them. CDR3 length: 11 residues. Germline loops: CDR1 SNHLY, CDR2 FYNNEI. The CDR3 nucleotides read TGTGCCAGCCTGGAGAACTATGGCTACACCTTC. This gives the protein CASLENYGYTF.

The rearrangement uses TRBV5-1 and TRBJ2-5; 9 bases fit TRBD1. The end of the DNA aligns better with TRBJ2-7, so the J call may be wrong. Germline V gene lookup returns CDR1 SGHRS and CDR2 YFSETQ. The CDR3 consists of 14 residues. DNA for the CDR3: TGCGCCAGCAGCTCCCCGGGACAGGGTACCGAGCAGTACTTC. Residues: CASSSPGQGTEQYF.

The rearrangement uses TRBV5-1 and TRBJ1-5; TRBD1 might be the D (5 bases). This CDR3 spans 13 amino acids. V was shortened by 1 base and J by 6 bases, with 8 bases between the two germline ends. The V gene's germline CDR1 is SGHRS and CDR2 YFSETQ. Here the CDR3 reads CASSLSGSQPQHF. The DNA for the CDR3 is TGCGCCAGCAGCTTGTCAGGGTCTCAGCCCCAGCATTTT. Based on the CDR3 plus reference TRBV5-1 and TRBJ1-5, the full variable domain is KAGVTQTPRYLIKTRGQQVTLSCSPISGHRSVSWYQQTPGQGLQFLFEYFSETQRNKGNFPGRFSGRQFSNSRSEMNVSTLELGDSALYLCASSLSGSQPQHFGDGTRLSIL.

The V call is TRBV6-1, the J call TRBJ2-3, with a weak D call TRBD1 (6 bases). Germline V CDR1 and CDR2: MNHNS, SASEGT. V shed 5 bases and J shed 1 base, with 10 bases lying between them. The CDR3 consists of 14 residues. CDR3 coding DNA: TGTGCCAGCAGTTCTCGACAGGGCACAGATACGCAGTATTTT. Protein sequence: CASSSRQGTDTQYF.

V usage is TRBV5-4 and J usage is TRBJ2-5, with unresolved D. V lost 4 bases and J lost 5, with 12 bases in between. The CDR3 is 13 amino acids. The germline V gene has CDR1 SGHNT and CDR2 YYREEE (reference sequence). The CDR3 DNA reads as TGTGCCAGCAGCCCAGTCGGCGGTGAGACCCAGTACTTC. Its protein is CASSPVGGETQYF.

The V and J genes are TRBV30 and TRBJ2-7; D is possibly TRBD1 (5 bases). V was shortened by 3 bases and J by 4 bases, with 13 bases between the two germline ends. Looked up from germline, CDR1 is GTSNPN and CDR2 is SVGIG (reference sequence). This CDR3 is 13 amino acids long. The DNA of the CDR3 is TGTGCCTGGAGCAAACAGGTATCTTACGAGCAGTACTTC. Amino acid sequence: CAWSKQVSYEQYF. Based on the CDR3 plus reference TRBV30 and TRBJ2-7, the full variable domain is SQTIHQWPATLVQPVGSPLSLECTVEGTSNPNLYWYRQAAGRGLQLLFYSVGIGQISSEVPQNLSASRPQDRQFILSSKKLLLSDSGFYLCAWSKQVSYEQYFGPGTRLTVT.

The CDR3 reads CASSLATGEQYF. The CDR3 DNA is TGTGCCAGCAGCTTAGCGACAGGCGAGCAGTACTTC. The V gene is TRBV7-6, the J gene TRBJ2-7; D is perhaps TRBD1 (6 bases). The CDR3 covers 12 residues. The V gene lost 0 bases and the J gene lost 6 bases, with 6 bases spanning the gap. Germline V gene data show CDR1 as SGHVS and CDR2 as FNYEAQ. Full variable domain (outside the CDR3, taken from reference TRBV7-6 and TRBJ2-7): GAGVSQSPRYKVTKRGQDVALRCDPISGHVSLYWYRQALGQGPEFLTYFNYEAQQDKSGLPNDRFSAERPEGSISTLTIQRTEQRDSAMYRCASSLATGEQYFGPGTRLTVT.

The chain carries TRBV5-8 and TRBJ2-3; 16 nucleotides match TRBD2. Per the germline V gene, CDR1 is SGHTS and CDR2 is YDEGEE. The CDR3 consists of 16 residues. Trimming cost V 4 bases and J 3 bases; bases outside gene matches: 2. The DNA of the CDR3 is TGTGCCAGCAGCCCGGGACTAGCGGGAGGGACAGATACGCAGTATTTT. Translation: CASSPGLAGGTDTQYF.